What follows are 21 T cell receptor beta chains derived from one specimen sequenced in a study of control samples from healthy donors and cancer patients. The data were produced by immunoSEQ multiplex PCR, yet TCRdb's version contains in-frame clones alone and is incomplete. The data show roughly 100,000 clones, under 90% seen once. The sequencing sample was made of blood. The receptors come from a woman between 45 and 65 years old in good health.

The V call is TRBV6-5, the J call TRBJ1-5; TRBD1 matches 9 bases. Germline-derived CDR1 and CDR2 are MNHEY and SVGAGI. V was clipped by 10 bases and J by 2 bases; unmatched bases: 6. The CDR3 covers 14 residues. The CDR3 reads CATGTGYRNQPQHF. CDR3 bases: TGTGCCACCGGGACAGGGTACCGCAATCAGCCCCAGCATTTT.

As for this clone: The sample contains more than one DNA sequence encoding this CDR3. The chain links TRBV5-1 to TRBJ1-1; D is unclear. Trimming shortened V by 1 base and J by 4 bases, and 8 bases separated the two germline ends. The CDR3 extends over 13 amino acids. The germline CDR1 and CDR2 sequences are SGHRS and YFSETQ. The CDR3 coding sequence is TGCGCCAGCAGCTTGAGAGGAGGCACTGAAGCTTTCTTT. It codes for CASSLRGGTEAFF. Full variable domain (outside the CDR3, taken from reference TRBV5-1 and TRBJ1-1): KAGVTQTPRYLIKTRGQQVTLSCSPISGHRSVSWYQQTPGQGLQFLFEYFSETQRNKGNFPGRFSGRQFSNSRSEMNVSTLELGDSALYLCASSLRGGTEAFFGQGTRLTVV.

The V call is TRBV2, the J call TRBJ2-1; possibly TRBD1 for D (6 bases). This CDR3 has 13 amino acids. The V gene's germline CDR1 is SNHLY and CDR2 FYNNEI. Trimming left V 6 bases short and J 6 bases short, with 12 bases between. The CDR3 nucleotides read TGTGCCAGCAGGACAACAGGGATCAATGAGCAGTTCTTC. Translating it yields CASRTTGINEQFF.

J is TRBJ1-1 and V is TRBV6-1, with unresolved D. V was trimmed by 2 bases and J by 0 bases, leaving 13 bases between them. Germline lookup yields CDR1 MNHNS and CDR2 SASEGT. CDR3 size: 16 residues. The CDR3 DNA reads as TGTGCCAGCAGTGAATCCTTCAGGAGGGTGAACACTGAAGCTTTCTTT. Its protein product is CASSESFRRVNTEAFF.

V is TRBV5-6 and J is TRBJ1-1; TRBD1 might be the D (6 bases). The germline V and J ends were trimmed by 2 bases and 1 base, with 15 bases remaining between them. The length of the CDR3 is 16 residues. Germline values: CDR1 SGHDT, CDR2 YYEEEE. The CDR3 sequence is CASSFRGLPGNTEAFF. CDR3 nucleotide sequence: TGTGCCAGCAGCTTCAGGGGCCTGCCCGGGAACACTGAAGCTTTCTTT.

The CDR3 DNA sequence: TGTGCCAGCAGCCCTAACTTGAGGGGCGCCTATGGCTACACCTTC. It is translated as CASSPNLRGAYGYTF. The chain uses TRBV6-2 or TRBV6-3 and TRBJ1-2, with TRBD1 as a possible D gene (5 bases). Germline CDR1 is MNHEY and CDR2 is SVGEGT. V shed 6 bases and J shed 4 bases, with 18 bases lying between them. This CDR3 is 15 amino acids long.

This clone is a singleton in its sample. Written as DNA, the CDR3 is TGTGCCAGTAGTATTGCATTAACAGGACAAGAGACCCAGTACTTC. This sequence encodes CASSIALTGQETQYF. The chain couples TRBV19 to TRBJ2-5, with a tentative D call TRBD1 (5 bases). Trimming shortened V by 3 bases and J by 2 bases, and 13 bases separated the two germline ends. Germline V CDR1 and CDR2: LNHDA, SQIVND (reference sequence). The CDR3 is made up of 15 amino acids. The whole variable domain, remainder taken from reference TRBV19 and TRBJ2-5, is DGGITQSPKYLFRKEGQNVTLSCEQNLNHDAMYWYRQDPGQGLRLIYYSQIVNDFQKGDIAEGYSVSREKKESFPLTVTSAQKNPTAFYLCASSIALTGQETQYFGPGTRLLVL.

A single count supports this clone. J is TRBJ2-5 and V is TRBV20-1; no reliable D call. This CDR3 has 11 amino acids. CDR1 is DFQATT, CDR2 SNEGSKA, per germline (reference sequence). The CDR3 is CTGQRMETQYF. In DNA form, the CDR3 reads TGCACAGGCCAACGCATGGAGACCCAGTACTTC.

This clone came up many times. The DNA of the CDR3 is TGTGCCAGCAGCCGGGGACAGAGAGAGACCCAGTACTTC. This sequence encodes CASSRGQRETQYF. This chain uses TRBV11-1 with TRBJ2-5; 7 bases are a match to TRBD1. Germline V gene lookup returns CDR1 SGHAT and CDR2 FQDESV (reference sequence). J gave up 4 bases and V 5 bases, and 4 bases lay outside the gene matches. The CDR3 runs to 13 residues. Supplemented by reference TRBV11-1 and TRBJ2-5, the full variable domain reads EAEVAQSPRYKITEKSQAVAFWCDPISGHATLYWYRQILGQGPELLVQFQDESVVDDSQLPKDRFSAERLKGVDSTLKIQPAELGDSAMYLCASSRGQRETQYFGPGTRLLVL.

This clone was picked up a small number of times. V usage is TRBV10-3 and J usage is TRBJ2-7; 11 nucleotides line up with TRBD1. The CDR3 is made up of 16 amino acids. V gave up 4 bases and J gave up 4 bases; unmatched junction bases: 9. Germline-derived CDR1 and CDR2 are ENHRY and SYGVKD. The CDR3 protein is CAISGPGQGGAYEQYF. The CDR3 DNA reads as TGTGCCATCAGTGGCCCGGGACAGGGGGGAGCTTACGAGCAGTACTTC.

This clone was counted between two and nine times. This rearrangement joins TRBV7-9 to TRBJ2-1, with 10 bases matching TRBD2. The germline CDR1 and CDR2 sequences are SEHNR and FQNEAQ (reference sequence). This CDR3 has 16 residues. Germline trimming cut 4 bases from V and 9 bases from J; bases unmatched to any gene: 12. The CDR3 loop reads CASSWGLASSLSEQFF. The CDR3 nucleotides are TGTGCCAGCAGCTGGGGACTAGCGAGCTCCTTAAGTGAGCAGTTCTTC. Full variable domain (remainder filled in from reference TRBV7-9 and TRBJ2-1): DTGVSQNPRHKITKRGQNVTFRCDPISEHNRLYWYRQTLGQGPEFLTYFQNEAQLEKSRLLSDRFSAERPKGSFSTLEIQRTEQGDSAMYLCASSWGLASSLSEQFFGPGTRLTVL.

Turning to this clone: Different DNA sequences within this sample yield the same CDR3. The chain links TRBV27 to TRBJ1-1, with no clear D. The CDR3 loop spans 13 amino acids. From germline, CDR1 is MNHEY and CDR2 SMNVEV (reference sequence). Between the trimmed V and J ends, which lost 3 bases and 0 bases, there was a span of 5 bases. This CDR3 reads CASSFGLNTEAFF. CDR3 bases: TGTGCCAGCAGTTTTGGTTTGAACACTGAAGCTTTCTTT.

This chain links TRBV28 with TRBJ2-7; 9 bases are shared with TRBD1. The germline CDR1 and CDR2 sequences are MDHEN and SYDVKM. The CDR3 spans 14 residues. After removal of 5 bases from V and 3 bases from J, the junction contained 5 bases not matched to a gene. The CDR3 region is CASSADRGHYEQYF. The CDR3 coding sequence is TGTGCCAGCAGTGCGGACAGGGGACACTACGAGCAGTACTTC.

The rearrangement joins TRBV5-1 to TRBJ1-1; D not certain. Trimming took off 1 base at V and 5 bases at J, with 15 bases between the two ends. Germline-derived CDR1 and CDR2 are SGHRS and YFSETQ. This CDR3 contains 15 residues. CDR3 DNA sequence: TGCGCCAGCAGCTTGAGTTCAGCGATTCTGACTGAAGCTTTCTTT. It codes for CASSLSSAILTEAFF. Combining the CDR3 with reference TRBV5-1 and TRBJ1-1 gives the whole variable domain KAGVTQTPRYLIKTRGQQVTLSCSPISGHRSVSWYQQTPGQGLQFLFEYFSETQRNKGNFPGRFSGRQFSNSRSEMNVSTLELGDSALYLCASSLSSAILTEAFFGQGTRLTVV.

The chain combines TRBV6-5 with TRBJ1-2; no definite D call. Germline assignment: CDR1 MNHEY and CDR2 SVGAGI. Trimming shortened V by 6 bases and J by 0 bases, and 8 bases separated the two germline ends. The CDR3 has 13 residues. For the CDR3, the DNA is TGTGCCAGCAGAGGGTTCACTAACTATGGCTACACCTTC. The encoded protein is CASRGFTNYGYTF.

This clone was observed a few times. The chain joins TRBV12-3 or TRBV12-4 to TRBJ1-1, with D tentatively TRBD1 (6 bases). The V gene lost 6 bases and the J gene lost 4 bases, with 12 bases spanning the gap. CDR3 size: 13 residues. The CDR3 loop reads CASSNRVGTEAFF. The CDR3 region has the DNA TGTGCCAGCAGCAACAGGGTAGGCACTGAAGCTTTCTTT.

The chain uses TRBV3-1 (or the pseudogene TRBV3-2) and TRBJ1-1; TRBD1 is a possible D gene (5 bases). Germline CDR1 and CDR2: LGHDT and YNNKEL (reference sequence). The CDR3 has 16 amino acids. V shed 1 base and J shed 1 base, with 13 bases lying between them. The CDR3: CASSQAQMGGNTEAFF. CDR3 in DNA: TGTGCCAGCAGCCAAGCCCAAATGGGGGGGAACACTGAAGCTTTCTTT.

The chain links TRBV27 to TRBJ2-3; D remains ambiguous. The CDR3 runs 15 residues. Germline-derived CDR1 and CDR2 are MNHEY and SMNVEV (reference sequence). Deletions cut 0 bases from V and 1 base from J, with 8 bases between. The CDR3 nucleotides are TGTGCCAGCAGTTTATCGATTTCAGGCACAGATACGCAGTATTTT. Its protein product is CASSLSISGTDTQYF.

The V call is TRBV7-8, the J call TRBJ2-7, with D uncertain. The CDR3 is made up of 14 amino acids. V gave up 4 bases and J gave up 2 bases, with 12 bases separating them. Looked up from germline, CDR1 is SGHVS and CDR2 is FQNEAQ. The CDR3 nucleotides read TGTGCCAGCAGCTCAACAGACGGAGCCTACGAGCAGTACTTC. It yields the protein CASSSTDGAYEQYF.

The chain couples TRBV10-3 to TRBJ2-7, with D perhaps TRBD1 (5 bases). Trimming removed 6 bases at V and 0 bases at J, with 12 bases between. Looked up from germline, CDR1 is ENHRY and CDR2 is SYGVKD. This CDR3 contains 14 residues. CDR3 nucleotide sequence: TGTGCCATCAGATTGGACACAAGCTCCTACGAGCAGTACTTC. Translated, it gives CAIRLDTSSYEQYF.

A single count supports this clone. The gene calls are TRBV18 and TRBJ2-1, with D maybe TRBD1 (5 bases). Trimming left V 1 base short and J 8 bases short, with 18 bases between. The V gene's germline CDR1 is KGHSH and CDR2 LQKENI. The CDR3 extends over 16 amino acids. CDR3 protein: CASSPQQGWHTDEQFF. The CDR3 nucleotides read TGTGCCAGCTCACCACAGCAGGGATGGCACACGGATGAGCAGTTCTTC.